These T cell receptor beta chains were read from a single sample in a study of human CD8 memory T cell subsets. TCRdb reprocessed the 5' RACE reads and keeps a single row for each CDR3 protein, giving no DNA. The sample table sets out about 10,000 distinct CDR3 sequences. Sequencing input: CD8+ stem-like memory T cells (TSCM and TCM) sorted from PBMCs. The receptors originated from a human donor in good health. The CDR3 runs from the conserved cysteine through the conserved F or W. Clone size is given for some rows only: seen once, a few or many times, or a class if the clone is expanded.

size: .; V: TRBV5-6; J: TRBJ2-1; CDR3: CASSLGLDNEQFF
size: .; V: TRBV5-1; J: TRBJ2-2; CDR3: CASSFVANTGELFF
size: medium-sized; V: TRBV29-1; J: TRBJ2-7; CDR3: CSVVADRYEQYF
size: medium-sized; V: TRBV4-1; J: TRBJ1-4; CDR3: CASSQPGQGNEKLFF
size: .; V: TRBV4-1; J: TRBJ2-7; CDR3: CASSQGQGLDYEQYF
size: .; V: TRBV15; J: TRBJ2-5; CDR3: CATSGSQGALEETQYF
size: .; V: TRBV10-3; J: TRBJ2-1; CDR3: CAVQTVGLAGGTYNEQFF
size: .; V: TRBV7-2; J: TRBJ2-5; CDR3: CASSSPYGEQETQYF
size: .; V: TRBV6-6; J: TRBJ2-7; CDR3: CASRGRLAGVSYEQYF
size: .; V: TRBV18; J: TRBJ2-2; CDR3: CASSPPGQPTGELFF
size: medium-sized; V: TRBV28; J: TRBJ2-1; CDR3: CASRRDRGFDEQFF
size: medium-sized; V: TRBV11-3; J: TRBJ2-1; CDR3: CASSPTGKNEQFF
size: .; V: TRBV7-9; J: TRBJ2-4; CDR3: CASSLDDMENIQYF
size: .; V: TRBV9; J: TRBJ2-3; CDR3: CASSGQNTDTQYF
size: .; V: TRBV11-3; J: TRBJ2-2; CDR3: CASSSTRMNTGELFF
size: .; V: TRBV2; J: TRBJ2-7; CDR3: CASSEFGTGAPIPCF
size: medium-sized; V: TRBV7-3; J: TRBJ2-1; CDR3: CASSSVAESSYNEQFF
size: medium-sized; V: TRBV7-9; J: TRBJ2-7; CDR3: CASSRPIPVGFSYEQYF
size: .; V: TRBV5-1; J: TRBJ2-1; CDR3: CASSMSGRGVDEQFF
size: .; V: TRBV28; J: TRBJ2-1; CDR3: CASSLGTQAGYNEQFF
size: medium-sized; V: TRBV14; J: TRBJ1-6; CDR3: CASSRTGALGTLHF
size: .; V: TRBV20-1; J: TRBJ2-5; CDR3: CSARGGLGETQYF
size: medium-sized; V: TRBV4-3; J: TRBJ1-1; CDR3: CASSQDQRNTEAFF
size: .; V: TRBV6-5; J: TRBJ2-5; CDR3: CASRPHSLAVETQYF
size: .; V: TRBV28; J: TRBJ2-3; CDR3: CASSIIAESLTDTQYF
size: .; V: TRBV20-1; J: TRBJ2-1; CDR3: CSGGTSGRADEQFF
size: .; V: TRBV19; J: TRBJ2-3; CDR3: CASSIGSELSTDTQYF
size: medium-sized; V: TRBV29-1; J: TRBJ1-2; CDR3: CSVEDRVEYGYTF
size: .; V: TRBV6-6; J: TRBJ1-1; CDR3: CASSPQGAGTEAFF
size: .; V: TRBV4-2; J: TRBJ2-3; CDR3: CASSQGTSGPTDTQYF
size: .; V: TRBV2; J: TRBJ2-1; CDR3: CASSEYPGEEQFF
size: medium-sized; V: TRBV5-1; J: TRBJ2-2; CDR3: CASSLAGDTGELFF
size: .; V: TRBV5-5; J: TRBJ2-5; CDR3: CASREAGTPQETQYF
size: .; V: TRBV5-1; J: TRBJ2-1; CDR3: CASRTGGNNEQFF
size: .; V: TRBV2; J: TRBJ2-4; CDR3: CASSEYWELENIQYF
size: .; V: TRBV9; J: TRBJ2-3; CDR3: CASSASTGGSGTDTQYF
size: .; V: TRBV5-5; J: TRBJ2-1; CDR3: CASSLDWSGAYNEQFF
size: .; V: TRBV2; J: TRBJ2-2; CDR3: CASSEPSAGELFF
size: .; V: TRBV20-1; J: TRBJ2-1; CDR3: CSARGPPNGTGQVREQFF
size: .; V: TRBV12-3/TRBV12-4; J: TRBJ2-1; CDR3: CASSWGTGGNNEQFF
size: .; V: TRBV18; J: TRBJ1-6; CDR3: CASSPRPGQPPSYNSPLHF
size: .; V: TRBV6-6; J: TRBJ1-6; CDR3: CASSSQDRGSYNSPLHF
size: .; V: TRBV7-9; J: TRBJ2-1; CDR3: CASSAAYSANEQFF
size: .; V: TRBV5-6; J: TRBJ2-2; CDR3: CASSLKRNLGNTGELFF
size: .; V: TRBV28; J: TRBJ2-3; CDR3: CASMVLEGDTQYF
size: .; V: TRBV4-3; J: TRBJ2-1; CDR3: CASSQELGYNEQFF
size: medium-sized; V: TRBV20-1; J: TRBJ2-7; CDR3: CSAIGTASYEQYF
size: .; V: TRBV30; J: TRBJ2-1; CDR3: CAWSVPLAGGRNYNEQFF
size: .; V: TRBV5-4; J: TRBJ2-7; CDR3: CASSRRLAGGHEQYF
size: .; V: TRBV7-6; J: TRBJ2-7; CDR3: CASSFRGVGYEQYF
size: .; V: TRBV9; J: TRBJ2-1; CDR3: CASSIEGGGGLNNEQFF
size: .; V: TRBV11-3; J: TRBJ2-2; CDR3: CASSLEGPRIGTGGELFF